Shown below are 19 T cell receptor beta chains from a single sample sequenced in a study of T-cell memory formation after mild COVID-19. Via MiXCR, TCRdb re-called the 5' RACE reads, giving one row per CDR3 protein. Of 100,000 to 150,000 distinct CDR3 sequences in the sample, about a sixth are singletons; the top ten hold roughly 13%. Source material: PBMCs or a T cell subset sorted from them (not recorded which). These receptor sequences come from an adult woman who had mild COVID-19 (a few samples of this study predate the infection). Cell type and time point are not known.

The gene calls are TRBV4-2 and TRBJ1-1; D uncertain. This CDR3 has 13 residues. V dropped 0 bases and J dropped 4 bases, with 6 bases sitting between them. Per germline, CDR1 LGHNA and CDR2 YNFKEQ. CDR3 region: CASSQDAGTEAFF. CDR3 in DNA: TGTGCCAGCAGCCAAGATGCCGGCACTGAAGCTTTCTTT.

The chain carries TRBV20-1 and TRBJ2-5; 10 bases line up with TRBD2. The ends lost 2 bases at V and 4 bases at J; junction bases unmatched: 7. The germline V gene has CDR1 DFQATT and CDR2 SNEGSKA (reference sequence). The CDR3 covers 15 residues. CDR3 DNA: TGCAGTGCTAGACCTTTAGCGGGAGGACGAGAGACCCAGTACTTC. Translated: CSARPLAGGRETQYF.

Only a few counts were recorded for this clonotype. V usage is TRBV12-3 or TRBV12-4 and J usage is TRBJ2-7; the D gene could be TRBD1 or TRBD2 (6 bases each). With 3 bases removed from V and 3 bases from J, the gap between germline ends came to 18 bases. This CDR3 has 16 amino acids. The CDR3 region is CASSFSGGTTSYEQYF. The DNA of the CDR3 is TGTGCCAGCAGTTTCTCTGGCGGGACAACAAGCTACGAGCAGTACTTC.

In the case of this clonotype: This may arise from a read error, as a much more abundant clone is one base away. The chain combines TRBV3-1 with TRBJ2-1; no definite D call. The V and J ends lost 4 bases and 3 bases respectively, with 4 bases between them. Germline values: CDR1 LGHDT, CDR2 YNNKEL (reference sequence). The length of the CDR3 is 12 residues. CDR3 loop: CASSLFYNEQFF. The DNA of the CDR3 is TGTGCCAGCAGCCTCTTCTACAATGAGCAGTTCTTC.

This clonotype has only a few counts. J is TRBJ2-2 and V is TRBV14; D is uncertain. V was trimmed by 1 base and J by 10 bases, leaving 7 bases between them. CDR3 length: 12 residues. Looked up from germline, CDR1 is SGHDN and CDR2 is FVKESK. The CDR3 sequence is CASSQVAAELFF. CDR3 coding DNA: TGTGCCAGCAGCCAAGTCGCGGCGGAGCTGTTTTTT.

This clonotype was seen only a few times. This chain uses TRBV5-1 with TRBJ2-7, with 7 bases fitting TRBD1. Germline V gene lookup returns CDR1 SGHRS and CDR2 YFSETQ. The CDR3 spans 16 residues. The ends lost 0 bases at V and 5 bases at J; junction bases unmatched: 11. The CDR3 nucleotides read TGCGCCAGCAGCTTGGATACAGGGGCTTTTAGGAACGAGCAGTACTTC. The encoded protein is CASSLDTGAFRNEQYF. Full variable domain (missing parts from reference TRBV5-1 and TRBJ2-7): KAGVTQTPRYLIKTRGQQVTLSCSPISGHRSVSWYQQTPGQGLQFLFEYFSETQRNKGNFPGRFSGRQFSNSRSEMNVSTLELGDSALYLCASSLDTGAFRNEQYFGPGTRLTVT.

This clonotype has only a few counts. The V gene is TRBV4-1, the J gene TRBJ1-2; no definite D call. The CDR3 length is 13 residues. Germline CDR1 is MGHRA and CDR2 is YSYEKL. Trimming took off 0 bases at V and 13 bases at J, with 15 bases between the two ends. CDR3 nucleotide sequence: TGCGCCAGCAGCCAAGAATTTGCGGTGCGGTCCACCTTC. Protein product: CASSQEFAVRSTF.

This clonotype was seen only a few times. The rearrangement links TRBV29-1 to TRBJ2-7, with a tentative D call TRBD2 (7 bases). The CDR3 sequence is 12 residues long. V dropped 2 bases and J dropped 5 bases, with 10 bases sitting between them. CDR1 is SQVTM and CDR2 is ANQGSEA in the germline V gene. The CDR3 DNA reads TGCAGCGTTGAAATGGGGGGGCACGAGCAGTACTTC. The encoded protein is CSVEMGGHEQYF.

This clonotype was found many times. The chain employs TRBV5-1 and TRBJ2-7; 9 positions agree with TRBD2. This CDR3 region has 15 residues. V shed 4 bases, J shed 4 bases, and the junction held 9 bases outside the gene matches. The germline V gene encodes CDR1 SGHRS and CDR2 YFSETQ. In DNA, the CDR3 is TGCGCCAGCAGCCAGATGGCGGGGGGGCCTTACGAGCAGTACTTC. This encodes CASSQMAGGPYEQYF.

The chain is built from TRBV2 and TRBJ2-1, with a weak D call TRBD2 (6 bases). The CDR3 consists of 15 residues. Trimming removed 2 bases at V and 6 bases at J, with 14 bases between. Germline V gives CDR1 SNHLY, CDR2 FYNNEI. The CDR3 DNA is TGTGCCAGCAGTGAACTGGGTAGCGGTGGCAATGAGCAGTTCTTC. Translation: CASSELGSGGNEQFF.

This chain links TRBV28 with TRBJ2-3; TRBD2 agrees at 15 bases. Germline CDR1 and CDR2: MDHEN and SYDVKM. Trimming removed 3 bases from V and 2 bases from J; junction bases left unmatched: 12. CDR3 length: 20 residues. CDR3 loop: CASSLGAPGTSGRFTDTQYF. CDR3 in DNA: TGTGCCAGCAGTTTGGGGGCACCCGGGACTAGCGGGAGGTTCACAGATACGCAGTATTTT.

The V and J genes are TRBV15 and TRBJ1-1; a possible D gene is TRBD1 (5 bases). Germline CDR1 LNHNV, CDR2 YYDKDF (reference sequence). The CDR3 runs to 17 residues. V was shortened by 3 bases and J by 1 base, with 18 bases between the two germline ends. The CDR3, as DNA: TGTGCCACCAGCAGCAGGGTCTGGGGCCTCCCGAACACTGAAGCTTTCTTT. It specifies CATSSRVWGLPNTEAFF.

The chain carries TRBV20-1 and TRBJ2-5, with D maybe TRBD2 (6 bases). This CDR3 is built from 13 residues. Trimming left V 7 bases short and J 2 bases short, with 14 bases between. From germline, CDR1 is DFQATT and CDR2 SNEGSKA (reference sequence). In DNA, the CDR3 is TGCAGTGTCCGGACTAAAGATCAAGAGACCCAGTACTTC. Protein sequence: CSVRTKDQETQYF.

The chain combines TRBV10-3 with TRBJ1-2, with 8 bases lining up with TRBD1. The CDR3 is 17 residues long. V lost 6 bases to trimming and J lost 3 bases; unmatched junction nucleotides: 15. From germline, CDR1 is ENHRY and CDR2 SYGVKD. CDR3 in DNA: TGTGCCATCAGCCAAGAAACCCAGGGGGCGCAGGACTATGGCTACACCTTC. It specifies CAISQETQGAQDYGYTF.

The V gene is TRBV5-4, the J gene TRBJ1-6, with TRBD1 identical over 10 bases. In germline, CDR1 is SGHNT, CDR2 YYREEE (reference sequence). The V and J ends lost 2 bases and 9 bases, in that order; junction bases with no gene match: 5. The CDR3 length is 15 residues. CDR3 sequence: CASSFRDRGSSPLHF. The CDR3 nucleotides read TGTGCCAGCAGCTTCCGGGACAGGGGAAGTTCACCCCTCCACTTT.

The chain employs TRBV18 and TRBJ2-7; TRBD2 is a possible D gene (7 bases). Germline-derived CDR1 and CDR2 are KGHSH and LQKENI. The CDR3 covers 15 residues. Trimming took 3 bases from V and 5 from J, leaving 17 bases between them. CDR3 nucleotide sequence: TGTGCCAGCTCACCGCGCCGGGGGGCGAGCGACGAGCAGTACTTC. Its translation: CASSPRRGASDEQYF.

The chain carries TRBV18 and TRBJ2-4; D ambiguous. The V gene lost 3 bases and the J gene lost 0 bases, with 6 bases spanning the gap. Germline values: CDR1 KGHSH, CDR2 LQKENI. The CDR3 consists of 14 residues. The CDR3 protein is CASSPRTAKNIQYF. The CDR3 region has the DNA TGTGCCAGCTCACCTCGCACAGCCAAAAACATTCAGTACTTC.

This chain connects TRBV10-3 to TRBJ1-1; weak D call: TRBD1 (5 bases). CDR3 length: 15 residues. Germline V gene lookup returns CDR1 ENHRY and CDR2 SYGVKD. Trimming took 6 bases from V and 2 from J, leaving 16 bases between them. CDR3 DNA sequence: TGTGCCATCAGCACCCCGGGGCGCCGAAACACTGAAGCTTTCTTT. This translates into CAISTPGRRNTEAFF.

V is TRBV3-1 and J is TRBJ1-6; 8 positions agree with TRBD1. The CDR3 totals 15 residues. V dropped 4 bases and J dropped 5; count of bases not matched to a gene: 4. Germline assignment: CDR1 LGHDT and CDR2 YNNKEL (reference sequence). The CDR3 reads CASSPRTGNNSPLHF. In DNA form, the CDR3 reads TGTGCCAGCAGCCCCAGGACAGGGAATAATTCACCCCTCCACTTT.